This T cell receptor beta chain was found in a study of technical replicates of blood from a few donors. Some clones are missing from TCRdb's copy, which holds only in-frame ones; the method was immunoSEQ multiplex PCR. The table records roughly 72,000 clones, about 92% of them present only once. V was pared by 5 bases and J by 6 bases, with 2 bases of the junction left unmatched. Per the germline V gene, CDR1 is MNHEY and CDR2 is SMNVEV (reference sequence). The CDR3 covers 13 residues. V usage is TRBV27 and J usage is TRBJ2-7; 12 nucleotides agree with TRBD2. The sequence was obtained from a human donor in good health. The sample consisted of T cells isolated from PBMCs. The CDR3 loop is CASSVLAGGEQYF. The CDR3 DNA is TGTGCCAGCAGTGTACTAGCGGGAGGCGAGCAGTACTTC.